The 14 T cell receptor beta chains given below trace back to one sample, sequenced in a study of blood T cell repertoires in COVID-19. Data came from immunoSEQ multiplex PCR; TCRdb stores just in-frame clones and leaves some out. This sample has roughly 230,000 clones, with roughly 84% found just once. Sequencing was carried out using PBMCs or T cells enriched from blood (not recorded which). Receptor source: a man aged 45-65 years who had recovered from COVID-19.

The gene calls are TRBV7-9 and TRBJ1-1, with unresolved D. The ends were cut back, 8 bases at V and 2 bases at J, with 18 bases in the middle. CDR1 SEHNR and CDR2 FQNEAQ come from the germline V gene (reference sequence). CDR3 length: 15 residues. The CDR3 coding sequence is TGTGCCAGCGTACCCAGGCGAGAACAAAACACTGAAGCTTTCTTT. This translates into CASVPRREQNTEAFF.

The rearrangement uses TRBV20-1 and TRBJ2-7; D is ambiguous. V was shortened by 2 bases and J by 9 bases, with 11 bases between the two germline ends. CDR3 length equals 11 residues. CDR1 and CDR2 (germline): DFQATT, SNEGSKA (reference sequence). In DNA, the CDR3 is TGCAGTGCTAGACCGACAAGTCTGCAGTACTTC. Translating it yields CSARPTSLQYF.

This clone was counted only a few times. The chain is built from TRBV6-2 or TRBV6-3 and TRBJ2-1; D possibly corresponds to TRBD2 (5 bases). The CDR3 has 16 residues. Trimming took off 2 bases at V and 2 bases at J, with 13 bases between the two ends. Germline CDR1 MNHEY, CDR2 SVGEGT. This chain's CDR3 is CASSYIFGETYNEQFF. CDR3 DNA sequence: TGTGCCAGCAGTTACATATTCGGGGAAACCTACAATGAGCAGTTCTTC.

This sequence joins TRBV7-9 and TRBJ2-7, with no clear D. There are 14 residues in the CDR3. V lost 2 bases and J 0 bases, leaving 8 bases between the germline ends. The V gene's germline CDR1 is SEHNR and CDR2 FQNEAQ (reference sequence). The CDR3: CASSLPYGSYEQYF. The CDR3 coding sequence is TGTGCCAGCAGCTTACCCTACGGCTCCTACGAGCAGTACTTC. The full variable domain, in which reference TRBV7-9 and TRBJ2-7 provide the parts outside the CDR3, is DTGVSQNPRHKITKRGQNVTFRCDPISEHNRLYWYRQTLGQGPEFLTYFQNEAQLEKSRLLSDRFSAERPKGSFSTLEIQRTEQGDSAMYLCASSLPYGSYEQYFGPGTRLTVT.

This chain connects TRBV10-3 to TRBJ1-1, with 8 bases lining up with TRBD1. The germline V gene encodes CDR1 ENHRY and CDR2 SYGVKD. Losses at the gene ends were 10 bases for V and 1 base for J; bases not matched to a gene: 11. This CDR3 contains 15 residues. CDR3 protein: CATRARQGQNTEAFF. The DNA of the CDR3 is TGTGCCACTCGTGCGCGACAGGGGCAGAACACTGAAGCTTTCTTT.

J is TRBJ2-1 and V is TRBV24-1; TRBD2 is a possible D gene (6 bases). Trimming removed 4 bases at V and 10 bases at J, with 19 bases between. Germline-derived CDR1 and CDR2 are KGHDR and SFDVKD. This CDR3 contains 15 residues. CDR3 residues: CATSEPLASRPEQFF. Here the CDR3 DNA reads TGTGCCACCAGTGAACCTCTAGCGAGCCGTCCGGAGCAGTTCTTC.

V and J are TRBV28 and TRBJ1-6; 9 nucleotides align to TRBD1. The CDR3 is made up of 16 amino acids. The V gene end was trimmed by 4 bases and the J gene end by 5 bases; junction bases not matched to a gene: 6. Per the germline V gene, CDR1 is MDHEN and CDR2 is SYDVKM. The CDR3 is CASSSPDRGNNSPLHF. As DNA, the CDR3 is TGTGCCAGCAGTTCACCCGACAGGGGGAATAATTCACCCCTCCACTTT.

The chain uses TRBV5-1 and TRBJ2-1; D possibly corresponds to TRBD2 (7 bases). Germline CDR1 reads SGHRS; CDR2 reads YFSETQ. Trimming shortened V by 3 bases and J by 6 bases, and 19 bases separated the two germline ends. CDR3 length: 16 amino acids. The DNA for the CDR3 is TGCGCCAGCAGCTCAACAGGGTCGGGGGGATTCAATGAGCAGTTCTTC. It is translated as CASSSTGSGGFNEQFF.

This clone occurred a few times. The chain joins TRBV30 to TRBJ1-1; a weak D match, TRBD1 (6 bases). This CDR3 contains 13 residues. Germline CDR1 is GTSNPN and CDR2 is SVGIG (reference sequence). V was cut by 3 bases and J by 1 base, with 9 bases left in between. The CDR3 DNA follows: TGTGCCTGGAGACGGACAGAGAACACTGAAGCTTTCTTT. Amino acid sequence: CAWRRTENTEAFF.

The gene calls are TRBV18 and TRBJ1-1; TRBD1 matches 8 bases. The length of the CDR3 is 18 residues. J lost 4 bases, V lost 4 bases, and 17 bases had no gene match. Germline assignment: CDR1 KGHSH and CDR2 LQKENI. The CDR3 DNA is TGTGCCAGCTCACACCCCACCAGGACAGGGAGCGTGGTCACTGAAGCTTTCTTT. The encoded protein is CASSHPTRTGSVVTEAFF.

To note about this clone: The sample contains more than one DNA sequence encoding this CDR3. This chain joins TRBV9 and TRBJ2-7, with 8 bases that match TRBD1. CDR3 length: 15 residues. The germline V gene has CDR1 SGDLS and CDR2 YYNGEE. V trimming: 0 bases; J trimming: 4 bases; junction bases outside the gene matches: 6. The CDR3 DNA is TGTGCCAGCAGCGTAGAAGGGACAGGCATTTACGAGCAGTACTTC. This codes for CASSVEGTGIYEQYF.

This clone was counted a single time. The V and J genes are TRBV11-3 and TRBJ2-1, with 8 bases matching TRBD2. V dropped 5 bases and J dropped 7; count of bases not matched to a gene: 13. CDR1 is SGHNT, CDR2 YENEEA, per germline. The CDR3 totals 16 residues. Here the CDR3 DNA reads TGTGCCAGCAGCCGGGCCCTGGCGGGGGGAAAGAATGAGCAGTTCTTC. Amino acid sequence: CASSRALAGGKNEQFF.

The chain links TRBV6-2 or TRBV6-3 to TRBJ1-5; 7 bases align to TRBD1. Germline V gene sequence: CDR1 MNHEY, CDR2 SVGEGT. This CDR3 spans 14 amino acids. The V segment lost 0 bases and the J segment 7 bases; nucleotides outside the gene matches: 3. The CDR3 loop is CASSYSTGVQPQHF. The CDR3 region has the DNA TGTGCCAGCAGTTACTCCACAGGGGTGCAGCCCCAGCATTTT.

This chain links TRBV7-2 with TRBJ2-1; perhaps TRBD2 as D (6 bases). Trimming cost V 4 bases and J 0 bases, with 13 bases left between them. The germline gives CDR1 SGHTA, CDR2 FQGNSA. The CDR3 loop spans 16 amino acids. CDR3 bases: TGTGCCAGCAGCTCAAGACGGGGGAGCTCCTACAATGAGCAGTTCTTC. Its translation: CASSSRRGSSYNEQFF.